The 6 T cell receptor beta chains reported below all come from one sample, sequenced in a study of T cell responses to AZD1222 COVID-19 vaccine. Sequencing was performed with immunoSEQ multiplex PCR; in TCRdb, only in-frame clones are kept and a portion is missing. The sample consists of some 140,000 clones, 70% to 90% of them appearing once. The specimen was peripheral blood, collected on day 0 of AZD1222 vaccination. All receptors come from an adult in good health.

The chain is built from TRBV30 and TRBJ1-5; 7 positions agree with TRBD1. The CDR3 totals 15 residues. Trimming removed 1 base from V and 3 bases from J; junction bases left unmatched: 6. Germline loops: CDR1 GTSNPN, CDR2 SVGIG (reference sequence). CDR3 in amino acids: CAWSGDRASNQPQHF. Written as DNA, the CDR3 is TGTGCCTGGAGTGGCGACAGGGCCTCCAATCAGCCCCAGCATTTT.

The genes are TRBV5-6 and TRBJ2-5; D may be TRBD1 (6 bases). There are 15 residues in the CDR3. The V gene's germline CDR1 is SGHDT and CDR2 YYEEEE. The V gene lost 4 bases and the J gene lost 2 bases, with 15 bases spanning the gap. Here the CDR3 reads CASSKGQYLQETQYF. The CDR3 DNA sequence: TGTGCCAGCAGCAAAGGACAGTACTTACAAGAGACCCAGTACTTC.

The CDR3 region is CASSLSGDSSYGYTF. The CDR3 bases are TGTGCCAGCAGTTTATCGGGGGACAGCTCCTATGGCTACACCTTC. The chain has TRBV27 and TRBJ1-2, with 7 positions matching TRBD1. Trimming took 0 bases from V and 4 from J; bases not matched to a gene: 5. The CDR3 sequence is 15 residues long. Germline loops: CDR1 MNHEY, CDR2 SMNVEV (reference sequence).

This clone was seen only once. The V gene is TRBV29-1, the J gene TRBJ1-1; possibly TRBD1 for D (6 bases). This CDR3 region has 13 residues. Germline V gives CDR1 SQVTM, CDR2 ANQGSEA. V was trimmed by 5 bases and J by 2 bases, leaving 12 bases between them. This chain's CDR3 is CSVHRAQNTEAFF. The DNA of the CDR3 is TGCAGCGTTCACAGGGCCCAAAACACTGAAGCTTTCTTT.

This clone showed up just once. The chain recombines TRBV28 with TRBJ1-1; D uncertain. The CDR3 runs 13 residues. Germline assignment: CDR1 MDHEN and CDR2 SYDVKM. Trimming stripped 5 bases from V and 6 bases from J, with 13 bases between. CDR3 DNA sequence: TGTGCCAGCAGTAATAAGGTACCACCTGAAGCTTTCTTT. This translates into CASSNKVPPEAFF. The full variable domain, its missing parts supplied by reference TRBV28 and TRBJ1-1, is DVKVTQSSRYLVKRTGEKVFLECVQDMDHENMFWYRQDPGLGLRLIYFSYDVKMKEKGDIPEGYSVSREKKERFSLILESASTNQTSMYLCASSNKVPPEAFFGQGTRLTVV.

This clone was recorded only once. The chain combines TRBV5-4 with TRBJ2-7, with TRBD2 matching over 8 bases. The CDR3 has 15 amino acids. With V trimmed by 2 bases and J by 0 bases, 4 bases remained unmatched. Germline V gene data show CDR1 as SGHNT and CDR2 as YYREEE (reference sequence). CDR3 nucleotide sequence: TGTGCCAGCAGCTTCAGCGGGGGCAACTCCTACGAGCAGTACTTC. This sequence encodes CASSFSGGNSYEQYF.